This T cell receptor (beta chain) was recorded in a study of CD8 T cells in acute hepatitis C reinfection. The study, taken as a whole, reports: Roughly twelve public clonotypes were found regardless of outcome. Preferential TRBV04 and TRBV06 usage appeared in all groups and was not explained by the naive pool.

The assay was immunoSEQ multiplex PCR, and TCRdb's table has in-frame clones only and misses some. The data show 1,000 or so clones, approximately 60% seen once. This CDR3 has 16 residues. CDR1 and CDR2 from the germline V gene are MNHNY and SVGAGI (reference sequence). Trimming pared 0 bases from V and 5 bases from J, leaving 14 bases between. As to time point: acute HCV infection, within 168 days of estimated infection date. The hepatitis C virus-specific receptor repertoire was characterized directly ex vivo, with no prior expansion in culture. This TCR was recovered from a woman aged 18-30 years who spontaneously cleared hepatitis C infection. V usage is TRBV6-6 and J usage is TRBJ1-5, with unresolved D. This specimen consisted of HCV NS3-1073 tetramer-sorted CD8+ T cells from PBMCs, obtained during acute infection. DNA for the CDR3: TGTGCCAGCAGTTACTCGATCCGGGCCCTTGATCAGCCCCAGCATTTT. Its translation is CASSYSIRALDQPQHF.